These 29 T cell receptor beta chains were sequenced from one sample in a study of beta chain features in type 1 diabetes. Isolated RNA was reverse transcribed in full, so expressed TCRB transcripts were sequenced. Method: immunoSEQ multiplex PCR; TCRdb's copy keeps in-frame clones and lacks some. The sample records about 400,000 clones, over 9.5% being singletons. Input material: naive CD4+ T cells from blood. These TCRs come from a man between 18 and 35 years old in good health.

This clone was counted a few times. The rearrangement joins TRBV28 to TRBJ2-7, with 9 bases matching TRBD1. V lost 6 bases and J lost 4; bases outside the gene matches: 10. Germline V gene lookup returns CDR1 MDHEN and CDR2 SYDVKM. This CDR3 has 15 amino acids. CDR3 residues: CASRPAGTGTYEQYF. DNA of the CDR3: TGTGCCAGCAGACCAGCCGGGACAGGGACATACGAGCAGTACTTC.

In its sample, this clone was seen a few times. The DNA for the CDR3 is TGTGCCAGCAGGAAAGTAGCCCAGCGGAGCGGGAGGGATACGCAGTATTTT. This translates into CASRKVAQRSGRDTQYF. The J gene is TRBJ2-3, the V gene TRBV2; TRBD2 agrees at 9 bases. The CDR3 is made up of 17 amino acids. J gave up 6 bases and V 6 bases, and 16 bases lay outside the gene matches. CDR1 is SNHLY and CDR2 is FYNNEI in the germline V gene.

The chain joins TRBV2 to TRBJ2-3; 7 bases match TRBD1. V shed 1 base, J shed 3 bases, and the junction held 4 bases outside the gene matches. Germline CDR1 is SNHLY and CDR2 is FYNNEI. The CDR3 consists of 15 residues. As DNA, the CDR3 is TGTGCCAGCAGTGAAGTTGGGACAGAGACAGATACGCAGTATTTT. This gives the protein CASSEVGTETDTQYF.

This clone was observed many times. The same CDR3 is also encoded by other DNA sequences in this sample. The chain couples TRBV10-3 to TRBJ2-3; D is unclear. Germline V gives CDR1 ENHRY, CDR2 SYGVKD. V was trimmed by 3 bases and J by 5 bases, leaving 3 bases between them. The CDR3 is made up of 11 amino acids. The CDR3 DNA sequence: TGTGCCATCAGTGACCGAGATACGCAGTATTTT. This codes for CAISDRDTQYF.

The gene calls are TRBV2 and TRBJ2-6, with no clear D. Looked up from germline, CDR1 is SNHLY and CDR2 is FYNNEI. Trimming removed 8 bases from V and 0 bases from J, with 11 bases in between. The CDR3 is made up of 15 amino acids. DNA of the CDR3: TGTGCCAGCTTCACACCTTACTCTGGGGCCAACGTCCTGACTTTC. It is translated as CASFTPYSGANVLTF.

This clone has a handful of counts. CDR3 amino acids: CASSSPGTGEYEQYF. The CDR3, as DNA: TGTGCCAGCAGCTCACCCGGGACAGGGGAATACGAGCAGTACTTC. This chain links TRBV13 with TRBJ2-7; 10 bases agree with TRBD1. V lost 4 bases, J lost 4 bases, and 7 bases stayed unmatched. The germline V gene has CDR1 PRHDT and CDR2 FYEKMQ (reference sequence). The CDR3 contains 15 residues.

The rearrangement joins TRBV18 to TRBJ2-1, with 10 bases identical to TRBD2. CDR1 is KGHSH, CDR2 LQKENI, per germline. The CDR3 covers 15 residues. The trim removed 1 base at V and 6 bases at J, leaving 3 bases unmatched. This chain's CDR3 is CASSPQASGGNEQFF. The CDR3 DNA reads as TGTGCCAGCTCACCACAAGCTAGCGGGGGCAATGAGCAGTTCTTC.

The chain joins TRBV6-6 to TRBJ2-2; TRBD2 matches 11 bases. CDR1 and CDR2 from the germline V gene are MNHNY and SVGAGI (reference sequence). After removal of 6 bases from V and 8 bases from J, the junction contained 11 bases not matched to a gene. This CDR3 region has 16 residues. Here the CDR3 reads CASRRGLAEVPGELFF. The CDR3 bases are TGTGCCAGCAGACGGGGACTAGCGGAAGTCCCAGGGGAGCTGTTTTTT.

The chain employs TRBV4-1 and TRBJ2-3; D perhaps matches TRBD2 (5 bases). Deletions cut 4 bases from V and 3 bases from J, with 20 bases between. Germline V CDR1 and CDR2: MGHRA, YSYEKL. The CDR3 loop spans 17 amino acids. CDR3 DNA: TGCGCCAGCAGCCCCTCCCCGGGAAGGTTGGCGACAGATACGCAGTATTTT. Translating gives CASSPSPGRLATDTQYF.

V and J are TRBV6-1 and TRBJ2-7; D is possibly TRBD1 (6 bases). The CDR3 sequence is 15 residues long. Germline V gene lookup returns CDR1 MNHNS and CDR2 SASEGT. With 1 base removed from V and 6 bases from J, the gap between germline ends came to 16 bases. The CDR3 spells CASSEVRQGYGEQYF. The DNA for the CDR3 is TGTGCCAGCAGTGAAGTTAGGCAGGGGTACGGCGAGCAGTACTTC.

This clone showed up just a few times. J is TRBJ1-5 and V is TRBV28; no clear D. The V gene lost 6 bases and the J gene lost 7 bases, with 16 bases spanning the gap. The CDR3 is 14 amino acids. Germline CDR1 MDHEN, CDR2 SYDVKM. This CDR3 reads CASSPQRASQPQHF. As DNA, the CDR3 is TGTGCCAGCAGCCCCCAGAGGGCGAGCCAGCCCCAGCATTTT.

The V call is TRBV5-1, the J call TRBJ2-7; no definite D call. V was trimmed by 3 bases and J by 5 bases, leaving 6 bases between them. CDR1 and CDR2 (germline): SGHRS, YFSETQ. This CDR3 spans 11 amino acids. The CDR3 DNA follows: TGCGCCAGCAGCTCGCAGGACGAGCAGTACTTC. Residues: CASSSQDEQYF.

This clone was counted a few times. The J gene is TRBJ2-5, the V gene TRBV29-1; 7 bases map to TRBD1. CDR3 size: 14 residues. Trimming removed 3 bases from V and 0 bases from J; junction bases left unmatched: 4. Germline V lookup: CDR1 SQVTM, CDR2 ANQGSEA. CDR3 protein: CSVDGQAYQETQYF. CDR3 nucleotide sequence: TGCAGCGTTGATGGACAGGCCTACCAAGAGACCCAGTACTTC.

DNA for the CDR3: TGTGCCAGCACCTCGACCGGGGGATTGAGCTACGAGCAGTACTTC. This translates into CASTSTGGLSYEQYF. This chain uses TRBV11-2 with TRBJ2-7; tentative D call: TRBD2 (6 bases). V was trimmed by 7 bases and J by 3 bases, leaving 19 bases between them. CDR1 SGHAT and CDR2 FQNNGV come from the germline V gene. The CDR3 extends over 15 amino acids. The whole variable domain, remainder taken from reference TRBV11-2 and TRBJ2-7, is EAGVAQSPRYKIIEKRQSVAFWCNPISGHATLYWYQQILGQGPKLLIQFQNNGVVDDSQLPKDRFSAERLKGVDSTLKIQPAKLEDSAVYLCASTSTGGLSYEQYFGPGTRLTVT.

This clone was found a few times. The genes are TRBV10-3 and TRBJ1-2; D gene ambiguous. The germline V gene has CDR1 ENHRY and CDR2 SYGVKD. Trimming cost V 2 bases and J 4 bases, with 8 bases left between them. CDR3 size: 13 residues. The CDR3 region is CAISEREPYGYTF. Written as DNA, the CDR3 is TGTGCCATCAGTGAGAGGGAGCCCTATGGCTACACCTTC.

The chain links TRBV7-8 to TRBJ1-1, with D uncertain. V was clipped by 4 bases and J by 2 bases, with 8 bases between them. Germline lookup yields CDR1 SGHVS and CDR2 FQNEAQ. The length of the CDR3 is 13 residues. The CDR3 here is CASSWRGNTEAFF. The CDR3 DNA sequence: TGTGCCAGCAGCTGGCGCGGAAACACTGAAGCTTTCTTT. Full variable domain (remainder filled in from reference TRBV7-8 and TRBJ1-1): GAGVSQSPRYKVAKRGQDVALRCDPISGHVSLFWYQQALGQGPEFLTYFQNEAQLDKSGLPSDRFFAERPEGSVSTLKIQRTQQEDSAVYLCASSWRGNTEAFFGQGTRLTVV.

This rearrangement joins TRBV7-3 to TRBJ2-2; TRBD1 matches at 9 bases. V lost 6 bases, J lost 5 bases, and 7 bases stayed unmatched. Germline assignment: CDR1 SGHTA and CDR2 FQGTGA. This CDR3 is 15 amino acids long. DNA for the CDR3: TGTGCCAGCAGGTTACAGGGGGCCGATACCGGGGAGCTGTTTTTT. Translating gives CASRLQGADTGELFF.

This clone turned up a few times. V usage is TRBV4-3 and J usage is TRBJ1-3, with 9 bases aligning to TRBD1. Trimming cost V 1 base and J 2 bases; bases outside gene matches: 0. CDR3 length: 15 residues. The germline gives CDR1 LGHNA, CDR2 YSLEER. Here the CDR3 reads CASSQGTGAGNTIYF. CDR3 in DNA: TGCGCCAGCAGCCAAGGGACAGGGGCTGGAAACACCATATATTTT.

The chain couples TRBV7-3 to TRBJ2-3; 7 bases agree with TRBD1. The CDR3 has 15 residues. Germline CDR1 and CDR2: SGHTA and FQGTGA. V lost 5 bases, J lost 3 bases, and 8 bases stayed unmatched. The CDR3 loop is CASSLRQGWTDTQYF. The DNA for the CDR3 is TGTGCCAGCAGCCTAAGACAGGGTTGGACAGATACGCAGTATTTT. Full variable domain (rest looked up from reference TRBV7-3 and TRBJ2-3): GAGVSQTPSNKVTEKGKYVELRCDPISGHTALYWYRQSLGQGPEFLIYFQGTGAADDSGLPNDRFFAVRPEGSVSTLKIQRTERGDSAVYLCASSLRQGWTDTQYFGPGTRLTVL.

For this clone: Distinct nucleotide sequences in the sample also encode this CDR3. The chain is built from TRBV28 and TRBJ2-7, with D perhaps matching TRBD1 (6 bases). Germline V CDR1 and CDR2: MDHEN, SYDVKM. Trimming removed 4 bases from V and 2 bases from J, with 12 bases in between. There are 14 residues in the CDR3. CDR3 amino acids: CASSSPTGPYEQYF. The CDR3 bases are TGTGCCAGCAGTTCTCCCACAGGGCCCTACGAGCAGTACTTC. The whole variable domain, remainder taken from reference TRBV28 and TRBJ2-7, is DVKVTQSSRYLVKRTGEKVFLECVQDMDHENMFWYRQDPGLGLRLIYFSYDVKMKEKGDIPEGYSVSREKKERFSLILESASTNQTSMYLCASSSPTGPYEQYFGPGTRLTVT.

This clone has a handful of counts. The chain carries TRBV5-4 and TRBJ2-7; TRBD2 might be the D (5 bases). V lost 1 base, J lost 5 bases, and 16 bases lay in between. CDR3 length: 15 amino acids. Germline V gene lookup returns CDR1 SGHNT and CDR2 YYREEE (reference sequence). The CDR3 DNA follows: TGTGCCAGCAGCTTGTTCCTAGGAGGCGACCACGAGCAGTACTTC. Its translation is CASSLFLGGDHEQYF.

This clone was detected only a few times. J is TRBJ1-1 and V is TRBV6-5, with D possibly TRBD1 on 6 matching bases. This CDR3 spans 14 amino acids. The V end was cut by 6 bases, the J end by 0 bases, with 11 bases between. Germline V gene data show CDR1 as MNHEY and CDR2 as SVGAGI. CDR3 loop: CASSETGLNTEAFF. CDR3 in DNA: TGTGCCAGCAGCGAAACAGGGTTGAACACTGAAGCTTTCTTT.

This chain links TRBV6-5 with TRBJ1-4; D uncertain. CDR3 size: 15 residues. CDR1 is MNHEY and CDR2 is SVGAGI in the germline V gene. Trimming removed 5 bases at V and 2 bases at J, with 12 bases between. Written as DNA, the CDR3 is TGTGCCAGCAGTCTTCAGGATGGGACTAATGAAAAACTGTTTTTT. Protein product: CASSLQDGTNEKLFF.

J is TRBJ1-1 and V is TRBV28; D remains ambiguous. Germline V gene data show CDR1 as MDHEN and CDR2 as SYDVKM. Trimming shortened V by 2 bases and J by 3 bases, and 10 bases separated the two germline ends. CDR3 length equals 14 residues. The CDR3 loop reads CASSLRGPDTEAFF. The CDR3 coding sequence is TGTGCCAGCAGTTTACGGGGTCCCGACACTGAAGCTTTCTTT. Full variable domain (remainder filled in from reference TRBV28 and TRBJ1-1): DVKVTQSSRYLVKRTGEKVFLECVQDMDHENMFWYRQDPGLGLRLIYFSYDVKMKEKGDIPEGYSVSREKKERFSLILESASTNQTSMYLCASSLRGPDTEAFFGQGTRLTVV.

The CDR3 loop is CASSQEASAYGYTF. The CDR3 bases are TGCGCCAGCAGCCAAGAAGCGAGTGCGTATGGCTACACCTTC. V is TRBV4-1 and J is TRBJ1-2; D gene unclear. The germline V gene encodes CDR1 MGHRA and CDR2 YSYEKL. V lost 0 bases and J 5 bases, leaving 10 bases between the germline ends. The CDR3 is 14 amino acids.

V usage is TRBV7-2 and J usage is TRBJ2-1, with TRBD1 identical over 11 bases. The germline V gene encodes CDR1 SGHTA and CDR2 FQGNSA. After removal of 4 bases from V and 7 bases from J, the junction contained 6 bases not matched to a gene. This CDR3 spans 15 amino acids. The CDR3 loop reads CASSSEGQGGNEQFF. For the CDR3, the DNA is TGTGCCAGCAGCTCGGAGGGACAGGGGGGAAATGAGCAGTTCTTC.

The chain links TRBV18 to TRBJ2-1, with D possibly TRBD1 on 5 matching bases. CDR3 length: 14 amino acids. V was clipped by 0 bases and J by 6 bases, with 9 bases between them. Germline loops: CDR1 KGHSH, CDR2 LQKENI. CDR3 loop: CASSPPPRGNEQFF. The CDR3 DNA sequence: TGTGCCAGCTCACCACCGCCTAGGGGCAATGAGCAGTTCTTC.

In its sample, this clone was seen many times. This chain connects TRBV14 to TRBJ1-6; D is perhaps TRBD1 (6 bases). This CDR3 region has 15 residues. Trimming left V 3 bases short and J 7 bases short, with 13 bases between. Germline V gene data show CDR1 as SGHDN and CDR2 as FVKESK. DNA for the CDR3: TGTGCCAGCAGCCAGGCACAGGGTCGGAATTCACCCCTCCACTTT. Its protein product is CASSQAQGRNSPLHF.

J is TRBJ2-2 and V is TRBV7-9, with D possibly being TRBD1 (6 bases). Trimming cost V 5 bases and J 1 base, with 11 bases left between them. CDR3 length: 15 residues. Germline V lookup: CDR1 SEHNR, CDR2 FQNEAQ (reference sequence). Written as DNA, the CDR3 is TGTGCCAGCAGCGCCCAGGGACAGAACACCGGGGAGCTGTTTTTT. It specifies CASSAQGQNTGELFF. Full variable domain (outside the CDR3, taken from reference TRBV7-9 and TRBJ2-2): DTGVSQNPRHKITKRGQNVTFRCDPISEHNRLYWYRQTLGQGPEFLTYFQNEAQLEKSRLLSDRFSAERPKGSFSTLEIQRTEQGDSAMYLCASSAQGQNTGELFFGEGSRLTVL.